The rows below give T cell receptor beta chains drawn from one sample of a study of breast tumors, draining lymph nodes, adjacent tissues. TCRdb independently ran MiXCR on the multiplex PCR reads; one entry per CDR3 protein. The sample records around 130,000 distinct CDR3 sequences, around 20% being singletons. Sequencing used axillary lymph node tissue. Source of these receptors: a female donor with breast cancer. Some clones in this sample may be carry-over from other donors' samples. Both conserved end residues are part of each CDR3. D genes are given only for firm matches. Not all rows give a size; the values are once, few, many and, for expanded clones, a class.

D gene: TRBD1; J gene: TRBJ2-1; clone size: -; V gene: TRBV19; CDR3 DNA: TGTGCCAGTAGTCCGGGACAGGGGGCAGGCAGGCAGTTCTTC; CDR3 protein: CASSPGQGAGRQFF
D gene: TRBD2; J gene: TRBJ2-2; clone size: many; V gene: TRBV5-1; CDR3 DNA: TGCGCCAGCAGCTCCGGAGCGGGGGCCGGGGAGCTGTTTTTT; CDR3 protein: CASSSGAGAGELFF
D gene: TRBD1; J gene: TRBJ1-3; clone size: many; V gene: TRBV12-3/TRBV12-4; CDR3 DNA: TGTGCCAGCAGTCGACGGACAGGCCTCTCTGGAAACACCATATATTTT; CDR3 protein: CASSRRTGLSGNTIYF
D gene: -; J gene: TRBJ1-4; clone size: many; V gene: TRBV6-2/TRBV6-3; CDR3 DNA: TGTGCCAGCGTACGAGGGGACGCTAATGAAAAACTGTTTTTT; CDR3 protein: CASVRGDANEKLFF
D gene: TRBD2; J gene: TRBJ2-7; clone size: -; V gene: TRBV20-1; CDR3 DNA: TGCAGTGTTAGAGATAGCGGACTAGCGGGAGCCGAGCAGTACTTC; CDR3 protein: CSVRDSGLAGAEQYF
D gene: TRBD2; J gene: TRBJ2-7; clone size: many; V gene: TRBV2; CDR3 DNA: TGTGCCAGCAGTCTGACTAGCGGGGGCTCCTACGAGCAGTACTTC; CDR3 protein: CASSLTSGGSYEQYF
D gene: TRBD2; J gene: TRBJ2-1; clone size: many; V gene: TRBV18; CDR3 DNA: TGTGCCAGCTCACCACCTAGCGGGAGCTCCTACAATGAGCAGTTCTTC; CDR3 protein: CASSPPSGSSYNEQFF
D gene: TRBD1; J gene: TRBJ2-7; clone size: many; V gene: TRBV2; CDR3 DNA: TGTGCCAGCAGCCTTACACGGGACAGGGGTCCCTTC; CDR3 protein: CASSLTRDRGPF
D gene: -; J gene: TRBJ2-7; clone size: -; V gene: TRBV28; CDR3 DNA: TGTGCCAGCATGCCCCCCCCCTTTAGCGATACACTGGGCGAGCAGTACTTC; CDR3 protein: CASMPPPFSDTLGEQYF
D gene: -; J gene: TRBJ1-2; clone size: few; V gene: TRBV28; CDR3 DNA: TGTGCCAGCAGTTTAGGTTCGGCCGGAGCTTTGGTGGGGGGCTACACCTTC; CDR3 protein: CASSLGSAGALVGGYTF
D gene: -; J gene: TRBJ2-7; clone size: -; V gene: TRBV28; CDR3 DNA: TGTGCCAGCAGGAAGACAGGATCCTACGAGCAGTACTTC; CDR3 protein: CASRKTGSYEQYF
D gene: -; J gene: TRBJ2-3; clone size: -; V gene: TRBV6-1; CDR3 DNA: TGTGCCAGCAGTGTCTCAGCAAGCACAGATACGCAGTATTTT; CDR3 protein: CASSVSASTDTQYF
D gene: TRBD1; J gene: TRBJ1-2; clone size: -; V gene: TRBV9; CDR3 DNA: TGTGCCAGCAGCGACCGGGACAGGGGTATCTATGGCTACACCTTC; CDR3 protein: CASSDRDRGIYGYTF
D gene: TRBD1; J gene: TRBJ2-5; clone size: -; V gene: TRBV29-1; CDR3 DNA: TGCAGCGTCATGCCCACAGGGGGCCGAGAGACCCAGTACTTC; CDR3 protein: CSVMPTGGRETQYF
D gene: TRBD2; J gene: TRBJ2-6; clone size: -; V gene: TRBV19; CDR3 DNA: TGTGCCAGTACCGCGGGGGGCTCTGGGGCCAACGTCCTGACTTTC; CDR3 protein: CASTAGGSGANVLTF
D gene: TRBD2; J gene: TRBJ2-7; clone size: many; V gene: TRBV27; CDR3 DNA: TGTGCCAGCAGTTTGGGAGCGGGAGGGCCGAAGCAGTACTTC; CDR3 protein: CASSLGAGGPKQYF
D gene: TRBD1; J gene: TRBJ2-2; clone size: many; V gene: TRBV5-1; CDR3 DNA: TGCGCCAGCAGCTTGGACAGGGGTTCGAACACCGGGGAGCTGTTTTTT; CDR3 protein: CASSLDRGSNTGELFF